Described below is a single T cell receptor (beta chain) sequence and its context. CDR1 and CDR2 (germline): DFQATT, SNEGSKA (reference sequence). J gave up 3 bases and V 4 bases, and 7 bases lay outside the gene matches. This CDR3 is built from 16 residues. This sample is drawn from a study of CD8 T cells in Susac syndrome. Random hexamers were used to reverse transcribe an amount of roughly 0.45 to 1 ug RNA. Amplification of TCR beta CDR3 was carried out by immunoSEQ multiplex PCR, which covered 54 Vbeta and 13 Jbeta segments. One entry per CDR3 protein, called by TCRdb with MiXCR from the immunoSEQ multiplex PCR reads. The table records some 260,000 distinct CDR3 sequences, roughly 84% of them present only once.

This receptor was taken from a human donor with multiple sclerosis. The source material was CD8+ T cells from PBMCs. This chain links TRBV20-1 with TRBJ2-1; 12 bases fit TRBD2. This CDR3 is CSATGTSGLNYNEQFF. CDR3 DNA: TGCAGTGCTACGGGGACTAGCGGGCTTAACTACAATGAGCAGTTCTTC.